These 20 T cell receptor beta chains were sequenced from one sample in a study of blood T cells in healthy people across ages. Next came a second PCR, run for roughly 6 to 11 cycles, which used a sample-barcoded 5' primer along with a J-beta primer mix. Via MiXCR, TCRdb re-called the 5' RACE reads, giving one row per CDR3 protein. Of about 1 million distinct CDR3 sequences detected, roughly 24% appear once; the ten largest clones hold 0.65% to 0.95%. These records were also assigned to another study, of T cells of mothers and their children.

Input material: blood. The receptors originated from a girl aged 2 to 9 in good health.

This clonotype was seen a handful of times. The chain carries TRBV7-8 and TRBJ1-1; the D gene is possibly TRBD1 (5 bases). V lost 0 bases to trimming and J lost 8 bases, with 10 bases between them. CDR3 size: 13 residues. Germline CDR1 is SGHVS and CDR2 is FQNEAQ. The CDR3 region has the DNA TGTGCCAGCAGCTTAGCGGTTGGGGACGAAGCTTTCTTT. This translates into CASSLAVGDEAFF.

A few counts support this clonotype. The chain couples TRBV4-1 to TRBJ2-7; 9 nucleotides line up with TRBD2. The V segment lost 7 bases and the J segment 3 bases; nucleotides outside the gene matches: 4. There are 13 residues in the CDR3. Germline V gene lookup returns CDR1 MGHRA and CDR2 YSYEKL. The CDR3 loop reads CASTGSGGYEQYF. The CDR3 DNA follows: TGCGCCAGCACCGGTAGCGGGGGCTACGAGCAGTACTTC.

This clonotype was observed a few times. The CDR3 spells CASSPPGSQETQYF. CDR3 nucleotides: TGTGCCAGCAGCCCCCCCGGTAGCCAAGAGACCCAGTACTTC. The chain recombines TRBV4-2 with TRBJ2-5; D unclear. V shed 4 bases and J shed 1 base, with 10 bases lying between them. CDR3 size: 14 residues. CDR1 is LGHNA and CDR2 is YNFKEQ in the germline V gene.

This clonotype has more than one count but fewer than ten. The chain joins TRBV7-2 to TRBJ1-2; no firm D call. Germline assignment: CDR1 SGHTA and CDR2 FQGNSA. The CDR3 consists of 11 residues. DNA for the CDR3: TGTTACCAAACTGATAACTATGGCTACACCTTC. Translation gives CYQTDNYGYTF.

V gene TRBV20-1 combines with J gene TRBJ2-7; D call uncertain. V gave up 1 base and J gave up 3 bases, with 10 bases separating them. The germline CDR1 and CDR2 sequences are DFQATT and SNEGSKA (reference sequence). The length of the CDR3 is 13 residues. CDR3 amino acids: CSARVRQFYEQYF. CDR3 in DNA: TGCAGTGCTAGAGTTCGGCAGTTCTACGAGCAGTACTTC.

The gene calls are TRBV7-2 and TRBJ2-7, with 7 bases that match TRBD1. The germline CDR1 and CDR2 sequences are SGHTA and FQGNSA. V lost 4 bases, J lost 5 bases, and 5 bases stayed unmatched. The CDR3 has 13 residues. Here the CDR3 reads CASSSATGHEQYF. CDR3 DNA: TGTGCCAGCAGCTCGGCGACAGGGCACGAGCAGTACTTC.

This clonotype has only a few counts. Relative to the germline gene, one junction end is altered; a read error may explain this. This chain connects TRBV15 to TRBJ2-6; D is possibly TRBD1 or TRBD2 (5 bases each). Germline V gene data show CDR1 as LNHNV and CDR2 as YYDKDF (reference sequence). The CDR3 runs to 16 residues. CDR3 in amino acids: CATSPLLGVRASVLTF. CDR3 in DNA: TGTGCCACCAGCCCTCTGTTGGGGGTCCGGGCCAGCGTCCTGACTTTC.

This clonotype has just a few counts. The chain is built from TRBV6-2 or TRBV6-3 and TRBJ2-4; 9 bases agree with TRBD2. The CDR3 length is 14 residues. CDR1 and CDR2 from the germline V gene are MNHEY and SVGEGT. J gave up 7 bases and V 4 bases, and 5 bases lay outside the gene matches. The CDR3 spells CASSSAAGGNIQYF. CDR3 sequence (DNA): TGTGCCAGCAGTTCGGCCGCGGGGGGGAACATTCAGTACTTC.

In its sample, this clonotype was seen a few times. This chain uses TRBV24-1 with TRBJ2-5, with D uncertain. The ends were cut back, 5 bases at V and 6 bases at J, with 9 bases in the middle. From germline, CDR1 is KGHDR and CDR2 SFDVKD. CDR3 length equals 12 residues. CDR3 sequence: CATSVNEKTQYF. CDR3 in DNA: TGTGCCACCAGTGTTAACGAGAAGACCCAGTACTTC.

The rearrangement joins TRBV29-1 to TRBJ2-5, with 10 positions matching TRBD2. Gene TRBJ2-7 matches the end of the DNA better, so the J call may be wrong. Germline CDR1 is SQVTM and CDR2 is ANQGSEA. The CDR3 has 13 residues. The CDR3 sequence is CSIPGTSVSEQYF. The CDR3 DNA follows: TGCAGTATTCCCGGGACTAGCGTATCCGAGCAGTACTTC.

The chain recombines TRBV10-3 with TRBJ2-7; D perhaps matches TRBD1 (6 bases). Trimming stripped 0 bases from V and 2 bases from J, with 11 bases between. The CDR3 length is 15 residues. Germline V gene sequence: CDR1 ENHRY, CDR2 SYGVKD. The CDR3 loop reads CAISESQDSTYEQYF. The CDR3 nucleotides read TGTGCCATCAGTGAGTCTCAGGACAGTACCTACGAGCAGTACTTC.

This clonotype was observed a handful of times. This chain connects TRBV6-2 or TRBV6-3 to TRBJ2-5; the D gene is possibly TRBD1 (6 bases). Near its end, the DNA agrees better with TRBJ2-1, so the J call may be wrong. Per germline, CDR1 MNHEY and CDR2 SVGEGT. The CDR3 runs to 14 residues. CDR3 sequence (DNA): TGTGCCAGCAGTAGTTGGGGGCCCCCAAATGAGCAGTTCTTC. This gives the protein CASSSWGPPNEQFF.

The rearrangement links TRBV12-3 or TRBV12-4 to TRBJ2-5, with 10 bases matching TRBD1. V shed 7 bases, J shed 5 bases, and the junction held 4 bases outside the gene matches. CDR3 size: 13 residues. The CDR3 sequence: CASNPGQGETQYF. In nucleotides, the CDR3 is TGTGCCAGCAATCCGGGACAGGGGGAGACCCAGTACTTC.

V is TRBV29-1 and J is TRBJ2-5, with TRBD1 matching over 8 bases. This CDR3 comprises 12 residues. Germline lookup yields CDR1 SQVTM and CDR2 ANQGSEA. After removal of 6 bases from V and 4 bases from J, the junction contained 4 bases not matched to a gene. The CDR3 sequence: CSVGQGSETQYF. The CDR3 nucleotides are TGCAGCGTCGGACAGGGTTCAGAGACCCAGTACTTC.

This clonotype has just a few counts. The chain uses TRBV6-5 and TRBJ1-1; D remains ambiguous. The CDR3 length is 13 residues. The germline CDR1 and CDR2 sequences are MNHEY and SVGAGI. V lost 6 bases, J lost 11 bases, and 19 bases lay in between. CDR3 nucleotide sequence: TGTGCCAGCAGGTCACAACTGACGGTACAGGCTTTCTTT. Residues: CASRSQLTVQAFF.

This CDR3 reads CASSQDPSGTGVYGYTF. The DNA for the CDR3 is TGTGCCAGCAGCCAAGACCCAAGTGGGACAGGGGTTTATGGCTACACCTTC. The genes are TRBV14 and TRBJ1-2; 10 bases match TRBD1. Losses at the gene ends were 0 bases for V and 5 bases for J; bases not matched to a gene: 9. The CDR3 runs to 17 residues. Germline CDR1 is SGHDN and CDR2 is FVKESK. The entire variable domain, with the rest obtained from reference TRBV14 and TRBJ1-2, is as follows: EAGVTQFPSHSVIEKGQTVTLRCDPISGHDNLYWYRRVMGKEIKFLLHFVKESKQDESGMPNNRFLAERTGGTYSTLKVQPAELEDSGVYFCASSQDPSGTGVYGYTFGSGTRLTVV.

This clonotype was counted only a few times. The chain employs TRBV28 and TRBJ2-1; possible D gene TRBD1, 5 bases. CDR3 size: 16 residues. The ends were cut back, 8 bases at V and 5 bases at J, with 22 bases in the middle. Germline lookup yields CDR1 MDHEN and CDR2 SYDVKM. CDR3 region: CASGLLDIGKDNEQFF. The CDR3, as DNA: TGTGCCAGCGGGCTCCTGGACATTGGAAAGGACAATGAGCAGTTCTTC.

This clonotype was recorded a few times. The V gene is TRBV7-9, the J gene TRBJ2-7; D gene unclear. CDR3 length: 14 amino acids. Trimming took off 5 bases at V and 2 bases at J, with 13 bases between the two ends. Germline assignment: CDR1 SEHNR and CDR2 FQNEAQ (reference sequence). The CDR3 protein is CASSKVGKAYEQYF. The CDR3, as DNA: TGTGCCAGCAGCAAAGTGGGCAAAGCCTACGAGCAGTACTTC.

The gene calls are TRBV12-3 or TRBV12-4 and TRBJ2-7; 14 bases fit TRBD2. The CDR3 covers 14 residues. The V gene end was trimmed by 6 bases and the J gene end by 8 bases; junction bases not matched to a gene: 6. The CDR3 nucleotides read TGTGCCAGCAGCCGACTAGCGGGGGGGAACAAGCAGTACTTC. As protein: CASSRLAGGNKQYF.

This rearrangement joins TRBV10-3 to TRBJ2-4; 13 bases fit TRBD2. With 3 bases clipped from V and 6 bases from J, the junction kept 5 bases outside the gene matches. Germline V gene data show CDR1 as ENHRY and CDR2 as SYGVKD. The CDR3 is 16 residues long. The CDR3 loop reads CAISDTLAGGPNIQYF. CDR3 DNA: TGTGCCATCAGTGACACACTAGCGGGGGGGCCAAACATTCAGTACTTC.